This TCR beta chain was obtained from a study of PD-1 blockade in classical Hodgkin lymphoma. Time point indicated: newly diagnosed, previously untreated cHL patient sample. This CDR3 spans 14 amino acids. With 2 bases clipped from V and 4 bases from J, the junction kept 2 bases outside the gene matches. Germline values: CDR1 SGHAT, CDR2 FQNNGV. Here immunoSEQ multiplex PCR was the method, and the copy in TCRdb shows in-frame clones only, minus some. The table lists over 15,000 clones, 87% of them singletons. The rearrangement joins TRBV11-2 to TRBJ2-3; 8 bases align to TRBD1. The sequence was collected from a human donor with classical Hodgkin lymphoma. Sample: peripheral blood mononuclear cells (PBMCs). CDR3: CASSLRQGSDTQYF. The CDR3 nucleotides are TGTGCCAGCAGCTTAAGACAGGGGTCAGATACGCAGTATTTT.